These T cell receptor beta chains were read from a single sample in a study of T-cell reconstitution after alpha-beta-depleted transplantation in children. Each CDR3 protein is one row after TCRdb ran MiXCR on the PCR reads. The table includes about 590,000 distinct CDR3 sequences, over 10% detected once. The specimen was PBMCs, mostly from graft donor cells, collected 360 days after TCRalphabeta/CD19-depleted stem cell transplant. These receptors were collected from a male patient under 18 who had a stem cell transplant for acute myeloid leukemia, so the T cells may come from the graft donor. CDR3s include the opening cysteine and the closing phenylalanine or tryptophan. Each record gives: J gene, V gene, clone size, D gene, CDR3 DNA, CDR3 protein. D genes are given only for firm matches. For some rows the clone size is stated as once, few or many, or as a class when expanded; others skip it.

j_gene: TRBJ2-7; v_gene: TRBV28; abundance: many; d_gene: TRBD2; CDR3nt: TGTGCCAGCAGTTTCCCCCCCTGGACTAGCGGGACACCGGATCCCTACGAGCAGTACTTC; CDR3aa: CASSFPPWTSGTPDPYEQYF
j_gene: TRBJ1-5; v_gene: TRBV7-8; abundance: few; d_gene: TRBD1; CDR3nt: TGTGCCAGCAGCACCCGGGACAGGGATCAGCCCCAGCATTTT; CDR3aa: CASSTRDRDQPQHF
j_gene: TRBJ2-3; v_gene: TRBV7-2; abundance: many; d_gene: -; CDR3nt: TGTGCCAGCAGCTTAGGGCGAATTATCCGTACGCAGTATTTT; CDR3aa: CASSLGRIIRTQYF
j_gene: TRBJ2-7; v_gene: TRBV12-3/TRBV12-4; abundance: few; d_gene: -; CDR3nt: TGTGCCAGCAGTCGCCTCCTCGGCCCCGCAGGGGACTTCTCCTACGAGCAGTACTTC; CDR3aa: CASSRLLGPAGDFSYEQYF
j_gene: TRBJ2-7; v_gene: TRBV29-1; abundance: -; d_gene: TRBD2; CDR3nt: TGCAGCGTTACAGGACTAGCGGGGAGGAGCCCCTACGAGCAGTACTTC; CDR3aa: CSVTGLAGRSPYEQYF
j_gene: TRBJ1-2; v_gene: TRBV29-1; abundance: few; d_gene: -; CDR3nt: TGCAGCGTTGAGTCGCAGGGCGTTAACTATGGCTACACCTTC; CDR3aa: CSVESQGVNYGYTF
j_gene: TRBJ2-2; v_gene: TRBV29-1; abundance: many; d_gene: TRBD2; CDR3nt: TGCAGCGTTGAAGCCCCCCTGGGACGGGCGGGAGATGACGGGGAGCTGTTTTTT; CDR3aa: CSVEAPLGRAGDDGELFF
j_gene: TRBJ1-1; v_gene: TRBV6-2/TRBV6-3; abundance: few; d_gene: -; CDR3nt: TGTGCCAGCAGAAGCCCGGAAGGCACTGAAGCTTTCTTT; CDR3aa: CASRSPEGTEAFF
j_gene: TRBJ1-1; v_gene: TRBV19; abundance: -; d_gene: -; CDR3nt: TGTGCCAGTAGTGTAACGGCCGGTGGGACTGAAGCTTTCTTT; CDR3aa: CASSVTAGGTEAFF
j_gene: TRBJ2-5; v_gene: TRBV5-1; abundance: -; d_gene: -; CDR3nt: TGCGCCAGCAGCTTGGATCTGGACAGTCAAGAGACCCAGTACTTC; CDR3aa: CASSLDLDSQETQYF
j_gene: TRBJ2-7; v_gene: TRBV4-2; abundance: many; d_gene: TRBD2; CDR3nt: TGTGCCAGCAGCCCTGACAAGCGGGGGGCCTACGAGCAGTACTTC; CDR3aa: CASSPDKRGAYEQYF
j_gene: TRBJ2-1; v_gene: TRBV25-1; abundance: many; d_gene: -; CDR3nt: TGTGCCAGCAGGAGGGAACTAGTTGGGGAGCAGTTCTTC; CDR3aa: CASRRELVGEQFF
j_gene: TRBJ2-7; v_gene: TRBV7-8; abundance: -; d_gene: TRBD2; CDR3nt: TGTGCCAGCAACCCACTAGCGGGCCCTTCCTACGAGCAGTACTTC; CDR3aa: CASNPLAGPSYEQYF
j_gene: TRBJ1-2; v_gene: TRBV7-3; abundance: few; d_gene: TRBD1; CDR3nt: TGTGCCAGCAGCACCGGGACAGGCGTCTATGGCTACACCTTC; CDR3aa: CASSTGTGVYGYTF
j_gene: TRBJ2-2; v_gene: TRBV5-1; abundance: -; d_gene: -; CDR3nt: TGCGCCAGCAGCTATGGTGTCCAGACCGGGGAGCTGTTTTTT; CDR3aa: CASSYGVQTGELFF
j_gene: TRBJ2-7; v_gene: TRBV29-1; abundance: many; d_gene: -; CDR3nt: TGCAGCGCAGCAACTTCCCAGGGTCTACGGGAGCAGTACTTC; CDR3aa: CSAATSQGLREQYF
j_gene: TRBJ2-1; v_gene: TRBV28; abundance: -; d_gene: TRBD2; CDR3nt: TGTGCGTGCACAGTGGGGGAGGGCCTGTTCTTC; CDR3aa: CACTVGEGLFF
j_gene: TRBJ2-7; v_gene: TRBV7-9; abundance: many; d_gene: TRBD1; CDR3nt: TGTGCCAGCAGCTCCGGGACAGGGTTGTACGAGCAGTACTTC; CDR3aa: CASSSGTGLYEQYF
j_gene: TRBJ2-2; v_gene: TRBV7-8; abundance: few; d_gene: TRBD2; CDR3nt: TGTGCCAGCAGCTTGAAGCATATTTGGCGGGGGGCAACCGGGGAGCTGTTTTTT; CDR3aa: CASSLKHIWRGATGELFF
j_gene: TRBJ2-7; v_gene: TRBV15; abundance: many; d_gene: TRBD2; CDR3nt: TGTGCCACCAGCAGAGATTGGGATAGCGGGAATCCCTACGAGCAGTACTTC; CDR3aa: CATSRDWDSGNPYEQYF
j_gene: TRBJ1-1; v_gene: TRBV20-1; abundance: -; d_gene: -; CDR3nt: TGCAGTGCTAGCCCTGGGGGCGCGACTGAAGCTTTCTTT; CDR3aa: CSASPGGATEAFF
j_gene: TRBJ1-5; v_gene: TRBV11-2; abundance: many; d_gene: -; CDR3nt: TGTGCCAGCAGCGATGGGACTTATAGCAATCAGCCCCAGCATTTT; CDR3aa: CASSDGTYSNQPQHF
j_gene: TRBJ2-7; v_gene: TRBV20-1; abundance: -; d_gene: -; CDR3nt: TGCAGTGCCCGGCAGGGGCTCTACGAGCAGTACTTC; CDR3aa: CSARQGLYEQYF
j_gene: TRBJ2-7; v_gene: TRBV7-9; abundance: -; d_gene: -; CDR3nt: TGTGCCAGCAGCCGAATCGAGCAGTACTTC; CDR3aa: CASSRIEQYF
j_gene: TRBJ2-7; v_gene: TRBV7-9; abundance: -; d_gene: TRBD1; CDR3nt: TGTGCCAGCCTTGTTCTTGGACAGGGGAGTTCCTACGAGCAGTACTTC; CDR3aa: CASLVLGQGSSYEQYF
j_gene: TRBJ2-7; v_gene: TRBV24-1; abundance: few; d_gene: -; CDR3nt: TGTGCCACGGATCGGATTTACGAGCAGTACTTC; CDR3aa: CATDRIYEQYF
j_gene: TRBJ2-5; v_gene: TRBV20-1; abundance: few; d_gene: TRBD1; CDR3nt: TGCAGTGCAGAAGACAGGGAAGGGTACCAAGAGACCCAGTACTTC; CDR3aa: CSAEDREGYQETQYF
j_gene: TRBJ2-3; v_gene: TRBV14; abundance: many; d_gene: TRBD2; CDR3nt: TGTGCCAGCAGCCAATCTTGGTCGGGGGGGACCACAGATACGCAGTATTTT; CDR3aa: CASSQSWSGGTTDTQYF
j_gene: TRBJ2-7; v_gene: TRBV7-2; abundance: few; d_gene: TRBD1; CDR3nt: TGTGCCAGCAGCGAATCGACAGGGCAGAGCTACGAGCAGTACTTC; CDR3aa: CASSESTGQSYEQYF
j_gene: TRBJ2-4; v_gene: TRBV5-6; abundance: -; d_gene: -; CDR3nt: TGTGCCAGCACCCTCCCCGGGGGCGGGAGCATTCAGTACTTC; CDR3aa: CASTLPGGGSIQYF
j_gene: TRBJ2-3; v_gene: TRBV20-1; abundance: -; d_gene: TRBD2; CDR3nt: TGCAGTGCTATTAGCGGGCTACTATTAATCACAGATACGCAGTATTTT; CDR3aa: CSAISGLLLITDTQYF
j_gene: TRBJ2-1; v_gene: TRBV4-3; abundance: few; d_gene: -; CDR3nt: TGCGCCAGCAGCCAAGATGCCGGGAACAATGAGCAGTTCTTC; CDR3aa: CASSQDAGNNEQFF
j_gene: TRBJ2-7; v_gene: TRBV7-9; abundance: many; d_gene: -; CDR3nt: TGTGCCAGCAGCTTAGCTGTAGGATCCTACGAGCAGTACTTC; CDR3aa: CASSLAVGSYEQYF
j_gene: TRBJ2-6; v_gene: TRBV12-3/TRBV12-4; abundance: -; d_gene: TRBD1; CDR3nt: TGTGCCAGCAGTTTCCGGGACAGGGGGCGGGGGGCCAACGTCCTGACTTTC; CDR3aa: CASSFRDRGRGANVLTF
j_gene: TRBJ1-1; v_gene: TRBV18; abundance: many; d_gene: -; CDR3nt: TGTGCCAGCTCACGTCTCGGAGTACCGAACACTGAAGCTTTCTTT; CDR3aa: CASSRLGVPNTEAFF
j_gene: TRBJ2-2; v_gene: TRBV30; abundance: -; d_gene: TRBD1; CDR3nt: TGTGCCTGGTCCGATGGGCAGGGGGTAACTTGGGGAAGGGAGCTGTTTTTT; CDR3aa: CAWSDGQGVTWGRELFF
j_gene: TRBJ1-1; v_gene: TRBV18; abundance: few; d_gene: -; CDR3nt: TGTGCCAGCTCACCCCGGCTGGGCGAAGCTTTCTTT; CDR3aa: CASSPRLGEAFF
j_gene: TRBJ2-3; v_gene: TRBV20-1; abundance: few; d_gene: TRBD2; CDR3nt: TGCAGTGCTTTTACCGGGACTAGAGCCACAGATACGCAGTATTTT; CDR3aa: CSAFTGTRATDTQYF
j_gene: TRBJ2-1; v_gene: TRBV29-1; abundance: many; d_gene: -; CDR3nt: TGCAGCGTCTCTGACAGGAATGAGCAGTTCTTC; CDR3aa: CSVSDRNEQFF
j_gene: TRBJ2-3; v_gene: TRBV24-1; abundance: few; d_gene: TRBD2; CDR3nt: TGTGCCACCAGTGATAGCGGGAGGATAGGAAATACGCAGTATTTT; CDR3aa: CATSDSGRIGNTQYF
j_gene: TRBJ2-1; v_gene: TRBV20-1; abundance: many; d_gene: TRBD2; CDR3nt: TGCAGTGCTACCGGGACTAGCGGGAGTAAGCAGTTCTTC; CDR3aa: CSATGTSGSKQFF
j_gene: TRBJ2-7; v_gene: TRBV5-1; abundance: few; d_gene: -; CDR3nt: TGCGCCAGCAATCGGCCTCCCTACGAGCAGTACTTC; CDR3aa: CASNRPPYEQYF
j_gene: TRBJ2-2; v_gene: TRBV18; abundance: few; d_gene: -; CDR3nt: TGTGCCAGCTCACCCTCGGAGGAGCTGTTTTTT; CDR3aa: CASSPSEELFF
j_gene: TRBJ2-4; v_gene: TRBV12-3/TRBV12-4; abundance: many; d_gene: -; CDR3nt: TGTGCCAGCCGGGCCTCCGTCAAAAACATTCAGTACTTC; CDR3aa: CASRASVKNIQYF
j_gene: TRBJ2-2; v_gene: TRBV10-3; abundance: few; d_gene: -; CDR3nt: TGTGCCATCGGAGGAGGAACCGGGGAGCTGTTTTTT; CDR3aa: CAIGGGTGELFF
j_gene: TRBJ2-7; v_gene: TRBV4-1; abundance: -; d_gene: TRBD2; CDR3nt: TGCGCCAGCAGCTCGGGACTAGCGGGAGTTGTGTACGAGCAGTACTTC; CDR3aa: CASSSGLAGVVYEQYF
j_gene: TRBJ2-1; v_gene: TRBV6-2/TRBV6-3; abundance: -; d_gene: TRBD2; CDR3nt: TGTGCCAGCTTAAAAGCGGGAGTAGGGGAGCAGTTCTTC; CDR3aa: CASLKAGVGEQFF
j_gene: TRBJ2-1; v_gene: TRBV12-3/TRBV12-4; abundance: many; d_gene: -; CDR3nt: TGTGCCAGCAGTTTAGGCAGCCTCAATGAGCAGTTCTTC; CDR3aa: CASSLGSLNEQFF
j_gene: TRBJ2-5; v_gene: TRBV29-1; abundance: -; d_gene: -; CDR3nt: TGCAGCGTTGTGTGGGGGGTCACGGGGACCCAGTACTTC; CDR3aa: CSVVWGVTGTQYF